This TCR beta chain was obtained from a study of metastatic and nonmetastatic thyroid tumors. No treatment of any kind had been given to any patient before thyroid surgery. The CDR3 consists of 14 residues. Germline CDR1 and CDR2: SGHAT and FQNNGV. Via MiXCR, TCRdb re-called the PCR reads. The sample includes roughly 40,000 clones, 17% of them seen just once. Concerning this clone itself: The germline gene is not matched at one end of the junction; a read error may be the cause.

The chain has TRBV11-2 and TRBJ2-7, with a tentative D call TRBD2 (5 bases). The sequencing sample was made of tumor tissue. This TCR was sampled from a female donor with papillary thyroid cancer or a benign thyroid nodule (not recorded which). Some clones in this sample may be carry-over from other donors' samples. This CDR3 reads CASSLDPGVPDQYF. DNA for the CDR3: TGTGCCAGTAGCTTAGATCCCGGGGTCCCCGATCAGTACTTC.